Listed below are T cell receptor beta chains from one sample, sequenced in a study of PD-1 blockade in classical Hodgkin lymphoma. This table comes from immunoSEQ multiplex PCR, and its TCRdb copy is limited to in-frame clones, with some not included. There are 70,000 to 85,000 clones in the sample; approximately 94% occur only once, and roughly 8% lies in the top ten. Sequenced here: peripheral blood mononuclear cells (PBMCs), sampled at baseline. Receptors originate from a human donor with classical Hodgkin lymphoma. CDR3s include the opening cysteine and the closing phenylalanine or tryptophan. Fields, in order: V gene, D gene, J gene, clone size, CDR3 protein, CDR3 DNA. D genes are given only for firm matches. Size is stated for part of the rows, as once, few or many counts, or as a class when the clone is expanded.

V: TRBV30; D: -; J: TRBJ1-5; size: -; CDR3: CAWSTGTPRQPQHF; DNA: TGTGCCTGGAGTACAGGGACGCCGAGGCAGCCCCAGCATTTT
V: TRBV5-1; D: TRBD1; J: TRBJ1-4; size: -; CDR3: CASSLGQGRDEKLFF; DNA: TGCGCCAGCAGCCTCGGACAGGGAAGGGATGAAAAACTGTTTTTT
V: TRBV7-6; D: -; J: TRBJ2-5; size: -; CDR3: CASSLALVLGESQETQYF; DNA: TGTGCCAGCAGCTTAGCGTTGGTTCTTGGGGAAAGCCAAGAGACCCAGTACTTC
V: TRBV6-1; D: -; J: TRBJ1-4; size: -; CDR3: CASSEGLGRVEKLFF; DNA: TGTGCCAGCAGTGAAGGGTTAGGCCGCGTGGAAAAACTGTTTTTT
V: TRBV27; D: TRBD1; J: TRBJ2-1; size: -; CDR3: CASSWGQGISNEQFF; DNA: TGTGCCAGCAGTTGGGGACAGGGAATCTCCAATGAGCAGTTCTTC
V: TRBV7-8; D: -; J: TRBJ1-6; size: -; CDR3: CASSLDSRVRVFCNSPLHF; DNA: TGTGCCAGCAGCTTAGATTCTAGGGTAAGGGTTTTCTGTAATTCACCCCTCCACTTT
V: TRBV27; D: -; J: TRBJ2-7; size: -; CDR3: CASSGGGTYYEQYF; DNA: TGTGCCAGCTCTGGTGGCGGGACTTACTACGAGCAGTACTTC
V: TRBV6-6; D: -; J: TRBJ1-3; size: -; CDR3: CASSTHGRSGNTIYF; DNA: TGTGCCAGCAGTACGCACGGTCGATCTGGAAACACCATATATTTT
V: TRBV27; D: -; J: TRBJ2-3; size: once; CDR3: CASSLLPDRWARTDTQYF; DNA: TGTGCCAGCAGTTTACTTCCCGACAGGTGGGCTCGCACAGATACGCAGTATTTT
V: TRBV13; D: TRBD2; J: TRBJ2-7; size: -; CDR3: CASSQGLPSYEQYF; DNA: TGTGCCAGCAGCCAGGGACTACCTTCCTACGAGCAGTACTTC
V: TRBV7-9; D: TRBD1; J: TRBJ1-1; size: -; CDR3: CASSLQGIGNTEAFF; DNA: TGTGCCAGCAGCCTACAGGGGATCGGGAACACTGAAGCTTTCTTT
V: TRBV30; D: -; J: TRBJ1-1; size: -; CDR3: CAWSVKGFEAFF; DNA: TGTGCCTGGAGTGTAAAGGGGTTTGAAGCTTTCTTT
V: TRBV27; D: TRBD1; J: TRBJ1-2; size: -; CDR3: CASSLGAGGSSGYTF; DNA: TGTGCCAGCAGTTTAGGGGCAGGGGGAAGCTCAGGCTACACCTTC
V: TRBV7-2; D: -; J: TRBJ1-2; size: -; CDR3: CASSRGSGYGYTF; DNA: TGTGCCAGCAGCCGAGGGTCGGGTTATGGCTACACCTTC
V: TRBV6-6; D: -; J: TRBJ2-7; size: -; CDR3: CASSYSTGLSYEQYF; DNA: TGTGCCAGCAGTTACTCGACCGGGCTATCCTACGAGCAGTACTTC
V: TRBV2; D: -; J: TRBJ1-1; size: -; CDR3: CASSLQVLNTEAFF; DNA: TGTGCCAGCAGTCTACAGGTTTTGAACACTGAAGCTTTCTTT
V: TRBV7-8; D: -; J: TRBJ2-3; size: -; CDR3: CASSLILSTSTDTQYF; DNA: TGTGCCAGCAGCTTAATTTTGTCTACGAGCACAGATACGCAGTATTTT
V: TRBV9; D: TRBD2; J: TRBJ2-7; size: once; CDR3: CASSPTRPGGEQYF; DNA: TGTGCCAGCAGCCCGACACGGCCGGGGGGCGAGCAGTACTTC
V: TRBV9; D: -; J: TRBJ1-6; size: -; CDR3: CASSPWRGRNNSPLHF; DNA: TGTGCCAGCAGCCCGTGGAGGGGGAGAAATAATTCACCCCTCCACTTT
V: TRBV7-9; D: -; J: TRBJ2-2; size: -; CDR3: CASSLGSGELFF; DNA: TGTGCCAGCAGCCTAGGTTCCGGGGAGCTGTTTTTT
V: TRBV10-3; D: -; J: TRBJ1-2; size: -; CDR3: CAISESGTRYGYTF; DNA: TGTGCCATCAGTGAGTCGGGGACCCGCTATGGCTACACCTTC
V: TRBV27; D: -; J: TRBJ1-4; size: -; CDR3: CASSLTPLWGRITNEKLFF; DNA: TGTGCCAGCAGTTTAACTCCCCTCTGGGGGCGCATAACTAATGAAAAACTGTTTTTT
V: TRBV6-7; D: -; J: TRBJ1-3; size: -; CDR3: CASSYSSRFSGNTIYF; DNA: TGTGCCAGCAGTTACTCGAGCAGGTTCTCTGGAAACACCATATATTTT
V: TRBV29-1; D: -; J: TRBJ1-2; size: -; CDR3: CSVGGGEGYGYTF; DNA: TGCAGCGTTGGGGGAGGGGAGGGCTATGGCTACACCTTC
V: TRBV19; D: -; J: TRBJ1-4; size: -; CDR3: CASSIANFGLQNEKLFF; DNA: TGTGCCAGTAGTATAGCCAATTTCGGACTACAAAATGAAAAACTGTTTTTT
V: TRBV27; D: TRBD2; J: TRBJ2-1; size: -; CDR3: CASSGQWTGTSGNEQFF; DNA: TGTGCCAGCAGCGGACAGTGGACAGGGACTAGCGGGAATGAGCAGTTCTTC
V: TRBV5-4; D: -; J: TRBJ2-7; size: -; CDR3: CASSKEVWTTYEQYF; DNA: TGTGCCAGCAGCAAGGAAGTGTGGACAACCTACGAGCAGTACTTC
V: TRBV6-1; D: -; J: TRBJ1-5; size: -; CDR3: CASSESGGNQPQHF; DNA: TGTGCCAGCAGTGAAAGTGGGGGCAATCAGCCCCAGCATTTT
V: TRBV13; D: -; J: TRBJ2-5; size: -; CDR3: CASSPLYRGTQYF; DNA: TGTGCCAGCAGCCCCCTCTACAGAGGGACCCAGTACTTC
V: TRBV7-9; D: TRBD2; J: TRBJ2-3; size: -; CDR3: CASSAFAGGADTQYF; DNA: TGTGCCAGCAGCGCTTTTGCGGGAGGGGCAGATACGCAGTATTTT
V: TRBV7-2; D: -; J: TRBJ2-3; size: -; CDR3: CASSLDSVEDTQYF; DNA: TGTGCCAGCAGCTTAGATTCCGTTGAGGATACGCAGTATTTT
V: TRBV27; D: -; J: TRBJ1-1; size: -; CDR3: CASSSGQGYISSTEAFF; DNA: TGTGCCAGCAGTTCAGGGCAGGGTTACATTTCGAGCACTGAAGCTTTCTTT